Below, 12 T cell receptor beta chains from the same sample are listed, as sequenced in a study of T cell responses to AZD1222 COVID-19 vaccine. Some clones are missing from TCRdb's copy, which holds only in-frame ones; the method was immunoSEQ multiplex PCR. The sample includes roughly 190,000 clones, over 85% of them seen just once. The sequenced sample was peripheral blood, obtained 28 days after the second dose of the MenACWY control vaccine. These receptors were obtained from an adult who received the MenACWY meningococcal vaccine as a control.

This clone came up a few times. The CDR3 reads CASSDPGTFSYNEQFF. The CDR3 bases are TGTGCCAGCAGTGACCCCGGGACATTCTCCTACAATGAGCAGTTCTTC. The V gene is TRBV2, the J gene TRBJ2-1, with a weak D call TRBD1 (6 bases). The V and J ends lost 3 bases and 0 bases respectively, with 12 bases between them. The CDR3 spans 16 residues. CDR1 is SNHLY, CDR2 FYNNEI, per germline.

The chain is built from TRBV28 and TRBJ2-3; D ambiguous. Germline loops: CDR1 MDHEN, CDR2 SYDVKM. The CDR3 totals 13 residues. The V gene lost 10 bases and the J gene lost 2 bases, with 13 bases spanning the gap. CDR3 residues: CAIKSRHTDTQYF. Written as DNA, the CDR3 is TGTGCCATAAAGTCGAGGCACACAGATACGCAGTATTTT.

The chain recombines TRBV28 with TRBJ2-1, with a tentative D call TRBD2 (5 bases). The CDR3 is made up of 15 amino acids. Germline V gene data show CDR1 as MDHEN and CDR2 as SYDVKM. The V end lost 3 bases, the J end lost 3 bases, and 12 bases lay between the germline ends. Written as DNA, the CDR3 is TGTGCCAGCAGTTTGGGTGGGAGCAACTACAATGAGCAGTTCTTC. Translation: CASSLGGSNYNEQFF. Combining the CDR3 with reference TRBV28 and TRBJ2-1 gives the whole variable domain DVKVTQSSRYLVKRTGEKVFLECVQDMDHENMFWYRQDPGLGLRLIYFSYDVKMKEKGDIPEGYSVSREKKERFSLILESASTNQTSMYLCASSLGGSNYNEQFFGPGTRLTVL.

The genes are TRBV7-2 and TRBJ2-1; D uncertain. V was trimmed by 1 base and J by 0 bases, leaving 7 bases between them. This CDR3 is 15 amino acids long. Germline V gene data show CDR1 as SGHTA and CDR2 as FQGNSA. In nucleotides, the CDR3 is TGTGCCAGCAGCTTAGACGGAAGCTCCTACAATGAGCAGTTCTTC. This codes for CASSLDGSSYNEQFF.

In this sample, this clone turned up once. The J gene is TRBJ2-7, the V gene TRBV4-1; a possible D gene is TRBD2 (6 bases). Germline V lookup: CDR1 MGHRA, CDR2 YSYEKL. The CDR3 sequence is 14 residues long. V was clipped by 5 bases and J by 2 bases, with 13 bases between them. CDR3 in DNA: TGCGCCAGCAGCTCCGGGACTGAAACCTACGAGCAGTACTTC. Its translation: CASSSGTETYEQYF.

The V and J genes are TRBV18 and TRBJ1-2; no firm D call. This CDR3 has 13 amino acids. The germline V gene encodes CDR1 KGHSH and CDR2 LQKENI. Between the trimmed V and J ends, which lost 1 base and 3 bases, there was a span of 6 bases. CDR3 protein: CASSPLQDYGYTF. The CDR3 DNA reads as TGTGCCAGCTCACCACTCCAGGACTATGGCTACACCTTC.

V usage is TRBV14 and J usage is TRBJ2-7; D remains unclear. V dropped 4 bases and J dropped 7 bases, with 8 bases sitting between them. Germline CDR1 is SGHDN and CDR2 is FVKESK. The CDR3 contains 11 residues. CDR3 amino acids: CASSLSWEQYF. The DNA for the CDR3 is TGTGCCAGCAGCCTCTCCTGGGAGCAGTACTTC.

The chain uses TRBV5-6 and TRBJ2-4, with 7 bases lining up with TRBD2. This CDR3 has 16 amino acids. Germline V lookup: CDR1 SGHDT, CDR2 YYEEEE. J gave up 0 bases and V 5 bases, and 8 bases lay outside the gene matches. The CDR3 protein is CASRFARGVAKNIQYF. CDR3 coding DNA: TGTGCCAGCAGGTTCGCCCGGGGGGTAGCCAAAAACATTCAGTACTTC.

This clone occurred once. This chain connects TRBV6-5 to TRBJ1-6; D is possibly TRBD1 (5 bases). The CDR3 extends over 14 amino acids. V was trimmed by 6 bases and J by 5 bases, leaving 11 bases between them. CDR1 is MNHEY and CDR2 is SVGAGI in the germline V gene. DNA for the CDR3: TGTGCCAGCAGCAGAGGGGCGAATAATTCACCCCTCCACTTT. Its translation is CASSRGANNSPLHF.

The CDR3: CASSLGQGIYGYTF. DNA for the CDR3: TGTGCCAGCAGCTTAGGGCAGGGGATCTATGGCTACACCTTC. The rearrangement uses TRBV7-3 and TRBJ1-2; tentative D call: TRBD1 (6 bases). From germline, CDR1 is SGHTA and CDR2 FQGTGA. V shed 2 bases and J shed 4 bases, with 11 bases lying between them. The length of the CDR3 is 14 residues.

The chain carries TRBV7-8 and TRBJ1-5; unclear D gene. Trimming took 2 bases from V and 2 from J, leaving 4 bases between them. The CDR3 runs 13 residues. Looked up from germline, CDR1 is SGHVS and CDR2 is FQNEAQ. CDR3: CASSLMGNQPQHF. CDR3 nucleotide sequence: TGTGCCAGCAGCTTAATGGGCAATCAGCCCCAGCATTTT. The full variable domain, rest sourced from reference TRBV7-8 and TRBJ1-5, is GAGVSQSPRYKVAKRGQDVALRCDPISGHVSLFWYQQALGQGPEFLTYFQNEAQLDKSGLPSDRFFAERPEGSVSTLKIQRTQQEDSAVYLCASSLMGNQPQHFGDGTRLSIL.

The rearrangement uses TRBV5-6 and TRBJ1-1; D gene uncertain. V lost 4 bases to trimming and J lost 11 bases, with 15 bases between them. This CDR3 has 12 amino acids. The germline gives CDR1 SGHDT, CDR2 YYEEEE. CDR3 region: CASSMGGLQAFF. The CDR3 region has the DNA TGTGCCAGCAGCATGGGAGGCCTACAGGCTTTCTTT. Based on the CDR3 plus reference TRBV5-6 and TRBJ1-1, the full variable domain is DAGVTQSPTHLIKTRGQQVTLRCSPKSGHDTVSWYQQALGQGPQFIFQYYEEEERQRGNFPDRFSGHQFPNYSSELNVNALLLGDSALYLCASSMGGLQAFFGQGTRLTVV.